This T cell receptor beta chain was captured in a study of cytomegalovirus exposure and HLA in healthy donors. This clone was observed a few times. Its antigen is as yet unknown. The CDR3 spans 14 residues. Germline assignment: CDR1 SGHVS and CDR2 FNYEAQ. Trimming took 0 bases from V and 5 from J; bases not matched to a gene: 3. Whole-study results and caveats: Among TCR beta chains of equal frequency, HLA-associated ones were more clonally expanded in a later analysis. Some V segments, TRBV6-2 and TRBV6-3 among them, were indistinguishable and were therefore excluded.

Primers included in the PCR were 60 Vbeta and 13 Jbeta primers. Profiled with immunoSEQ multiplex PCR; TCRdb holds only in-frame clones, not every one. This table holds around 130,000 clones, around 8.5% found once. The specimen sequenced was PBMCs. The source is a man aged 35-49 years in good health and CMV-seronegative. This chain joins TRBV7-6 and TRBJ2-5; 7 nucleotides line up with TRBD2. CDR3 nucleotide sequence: TGTGCCAGCAGCTTAGCGGGAGGGATTGAGACCCAGTACTTC. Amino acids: CASSLAGGIETQYF.